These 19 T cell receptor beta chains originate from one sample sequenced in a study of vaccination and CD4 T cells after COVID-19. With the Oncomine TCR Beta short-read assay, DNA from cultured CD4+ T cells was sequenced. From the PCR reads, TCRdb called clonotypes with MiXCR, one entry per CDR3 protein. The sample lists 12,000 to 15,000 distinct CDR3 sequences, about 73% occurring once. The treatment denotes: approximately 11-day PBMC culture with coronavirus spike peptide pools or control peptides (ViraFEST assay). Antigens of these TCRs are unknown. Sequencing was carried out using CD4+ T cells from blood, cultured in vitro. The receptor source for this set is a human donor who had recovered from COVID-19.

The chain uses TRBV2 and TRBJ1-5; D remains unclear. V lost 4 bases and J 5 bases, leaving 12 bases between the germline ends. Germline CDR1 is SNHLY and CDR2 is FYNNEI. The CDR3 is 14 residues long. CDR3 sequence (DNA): TGTGCCAGCAGTGCCTACGGGAGGGATCAGCCCCAGCATTTT. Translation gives CASSAYGRDQPQHF.

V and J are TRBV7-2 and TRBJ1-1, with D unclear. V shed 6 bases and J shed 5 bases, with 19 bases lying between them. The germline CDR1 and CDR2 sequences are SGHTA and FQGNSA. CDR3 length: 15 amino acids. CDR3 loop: CASRPPLAGKTEAFF. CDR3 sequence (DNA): TGTGCCAGCAGGCCACCCTTGGCGGGCAAGACTGAAGCTTTCTTT.

CDR3 nucleotides: TGTGCCAGCAGTTACTGGGGGATCAATCAGCCCCAGCATTTT. It specifies CASSYWGINQPQHF. The rearrangement links TRBV6-2 or TRBV6-3 to TRBJ1-5; D possibly corresponds to TRBD1 (5 bases). Germline V gene sequence: CDR1 MNHEY, CDR2 SVGEGT. CDR3 size: 14 residues. The V and J ends lost 1 base and 3 bases respectively, with 7 bases between them.

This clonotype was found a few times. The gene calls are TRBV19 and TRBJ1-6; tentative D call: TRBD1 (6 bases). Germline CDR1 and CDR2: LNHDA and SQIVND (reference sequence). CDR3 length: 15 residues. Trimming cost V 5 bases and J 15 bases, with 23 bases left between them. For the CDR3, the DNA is TGTGCCAGTAGTGCCGGAGGTTCGGGGGCATCGAGCCTCCACTTT. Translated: CASSAGGSGASSLHF.

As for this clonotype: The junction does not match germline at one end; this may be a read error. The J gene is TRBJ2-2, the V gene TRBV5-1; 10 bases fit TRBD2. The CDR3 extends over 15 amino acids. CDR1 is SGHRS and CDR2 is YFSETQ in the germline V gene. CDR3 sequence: CASRQAGGNAGELFF. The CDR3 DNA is TGCGCCAGCAGGCAAGCGGGAGGGAACGCCGGGGAGCTGTTTTTT.

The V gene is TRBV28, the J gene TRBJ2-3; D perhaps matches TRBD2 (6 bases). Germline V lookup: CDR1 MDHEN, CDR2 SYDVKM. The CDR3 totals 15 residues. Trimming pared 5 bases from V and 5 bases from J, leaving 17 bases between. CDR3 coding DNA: TGTGCCAGCAGTCCCCGGTCGGGAGACGTAGATACGCAGTATTTT. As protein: CASSPRSGDVDTQYF.

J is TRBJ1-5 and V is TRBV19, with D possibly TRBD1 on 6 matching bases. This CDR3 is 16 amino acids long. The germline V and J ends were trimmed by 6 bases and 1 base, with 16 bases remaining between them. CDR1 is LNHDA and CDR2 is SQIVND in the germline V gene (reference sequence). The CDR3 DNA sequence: TGTGCCAGTAGGATTAACAGGGTTCGGAGCAATCAGCCCCAGCATTTT. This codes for CASRINRVRSNQPQHF.

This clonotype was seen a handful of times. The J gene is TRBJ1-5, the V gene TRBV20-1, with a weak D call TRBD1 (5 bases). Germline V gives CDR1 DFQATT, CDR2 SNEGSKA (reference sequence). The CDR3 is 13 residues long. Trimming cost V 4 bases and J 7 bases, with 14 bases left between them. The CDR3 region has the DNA TGCAGTGCTAACCGACCAGGGACCCAGCCCCAGCATTTT. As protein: CSANRPGTQPQHF.

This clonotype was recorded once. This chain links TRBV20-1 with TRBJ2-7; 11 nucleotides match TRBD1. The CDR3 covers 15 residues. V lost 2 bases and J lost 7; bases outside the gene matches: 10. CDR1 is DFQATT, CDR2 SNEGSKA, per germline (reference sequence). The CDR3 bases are TGCAGTGCTAGAAATGCGGACAGGGGGCTTGGGGAGCAGTACTTC. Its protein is CSARNADRGLGEQYF.

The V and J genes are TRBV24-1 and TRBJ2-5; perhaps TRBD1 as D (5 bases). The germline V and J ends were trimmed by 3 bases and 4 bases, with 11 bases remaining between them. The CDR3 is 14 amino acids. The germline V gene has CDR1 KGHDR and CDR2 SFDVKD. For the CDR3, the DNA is TGTGCCACCAGTGATGCTAGACAGTCAGAGACCCAGTACTTC. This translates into CATSDARQSETQYF.

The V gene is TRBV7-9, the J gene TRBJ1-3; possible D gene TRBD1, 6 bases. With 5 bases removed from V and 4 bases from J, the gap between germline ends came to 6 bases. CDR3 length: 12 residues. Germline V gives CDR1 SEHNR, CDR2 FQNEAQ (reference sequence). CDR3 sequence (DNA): TGTGCCAGCAGCGGACAGGGAAACACCATATATTTT. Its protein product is CASSGQGNTIYF.

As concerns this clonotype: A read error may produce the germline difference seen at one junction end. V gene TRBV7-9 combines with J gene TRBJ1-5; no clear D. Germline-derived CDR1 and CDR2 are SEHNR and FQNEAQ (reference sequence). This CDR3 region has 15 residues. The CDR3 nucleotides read TGTGCCAGCAGCTTAGGCTCCGGGAAAAATCAGCCCCGGCATTTT. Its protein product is CASSLGSGKNQPRHF.

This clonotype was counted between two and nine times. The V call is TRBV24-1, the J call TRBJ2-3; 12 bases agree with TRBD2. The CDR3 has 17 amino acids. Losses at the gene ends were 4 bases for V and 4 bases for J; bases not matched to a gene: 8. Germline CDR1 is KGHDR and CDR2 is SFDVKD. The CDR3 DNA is TGTGCCACCAGTGAGGTGACTAGCGGGAGAGTGGCAGATACGCAGTATTTT. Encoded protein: CATSEVTSGRVADTQYF.

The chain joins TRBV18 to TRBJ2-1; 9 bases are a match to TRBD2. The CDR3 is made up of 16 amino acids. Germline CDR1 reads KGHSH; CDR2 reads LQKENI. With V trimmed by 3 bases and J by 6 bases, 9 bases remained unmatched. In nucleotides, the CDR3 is TGTGCCAGCTCACCCCCGGCTAGCGGGAAGGTCAATGAGCAGTTCTTC. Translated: CASSPPASGKVNEQFF.

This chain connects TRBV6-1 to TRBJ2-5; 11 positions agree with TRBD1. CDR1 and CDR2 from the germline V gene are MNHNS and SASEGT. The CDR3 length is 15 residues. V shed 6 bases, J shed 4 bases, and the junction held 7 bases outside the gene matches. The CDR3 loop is CASSRGQGAGETQYF. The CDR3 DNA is TGTGCCAGCAGCCGAGGACAGGGGGCTGGAGAGACCCAGTACTTC.

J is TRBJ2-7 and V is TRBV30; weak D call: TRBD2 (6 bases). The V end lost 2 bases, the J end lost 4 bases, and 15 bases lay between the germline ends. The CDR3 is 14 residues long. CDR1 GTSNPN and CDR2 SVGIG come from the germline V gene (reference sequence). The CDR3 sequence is CAWSRWRGVYEQYF. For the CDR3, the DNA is TGTGCCTGGAGTCGGTGGAGGGGTGTGTACGAGCAGTACTTC.

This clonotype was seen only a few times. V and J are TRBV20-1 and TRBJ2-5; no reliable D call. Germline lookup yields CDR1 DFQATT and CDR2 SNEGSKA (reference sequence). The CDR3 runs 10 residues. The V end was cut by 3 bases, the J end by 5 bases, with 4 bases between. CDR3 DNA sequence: TGCAGTGCTAGGGCGGAGACCCAGTACTTC. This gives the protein CSARAETQYF.

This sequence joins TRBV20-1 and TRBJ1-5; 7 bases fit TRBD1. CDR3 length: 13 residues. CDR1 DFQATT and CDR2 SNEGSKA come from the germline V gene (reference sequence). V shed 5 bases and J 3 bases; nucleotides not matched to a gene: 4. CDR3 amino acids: CSAPTGTNQPQHF. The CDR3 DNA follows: TGCAGTGCTCCGACAGGGACCAATCAGCCCCAGCATTTT.

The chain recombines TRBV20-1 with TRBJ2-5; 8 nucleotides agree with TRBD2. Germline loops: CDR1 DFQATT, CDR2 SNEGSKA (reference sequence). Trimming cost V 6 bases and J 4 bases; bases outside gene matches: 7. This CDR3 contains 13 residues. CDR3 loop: CSAISGGTETQYF. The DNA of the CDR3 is TGCAGTGCCATAAGCGGGGGTACAGAGACCCAGTACTTC.